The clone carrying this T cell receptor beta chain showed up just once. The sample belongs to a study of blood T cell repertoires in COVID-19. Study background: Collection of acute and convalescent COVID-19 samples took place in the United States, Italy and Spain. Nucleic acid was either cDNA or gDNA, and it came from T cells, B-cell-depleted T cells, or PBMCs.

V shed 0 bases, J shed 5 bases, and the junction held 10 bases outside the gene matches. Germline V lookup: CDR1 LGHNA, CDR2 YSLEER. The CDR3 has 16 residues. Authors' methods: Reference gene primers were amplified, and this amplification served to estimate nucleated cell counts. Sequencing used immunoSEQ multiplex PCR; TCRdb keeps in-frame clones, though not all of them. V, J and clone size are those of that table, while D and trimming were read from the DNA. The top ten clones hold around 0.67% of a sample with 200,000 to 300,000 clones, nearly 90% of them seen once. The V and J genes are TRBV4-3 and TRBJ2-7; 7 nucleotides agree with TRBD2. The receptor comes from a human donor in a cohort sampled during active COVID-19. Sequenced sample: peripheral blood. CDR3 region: CASSQDSGEGGNEQYF. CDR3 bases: TGCGCCAGCAGCCAAGATTCGGGGGAGGGCGGGAACGAGCAGTACTTC.